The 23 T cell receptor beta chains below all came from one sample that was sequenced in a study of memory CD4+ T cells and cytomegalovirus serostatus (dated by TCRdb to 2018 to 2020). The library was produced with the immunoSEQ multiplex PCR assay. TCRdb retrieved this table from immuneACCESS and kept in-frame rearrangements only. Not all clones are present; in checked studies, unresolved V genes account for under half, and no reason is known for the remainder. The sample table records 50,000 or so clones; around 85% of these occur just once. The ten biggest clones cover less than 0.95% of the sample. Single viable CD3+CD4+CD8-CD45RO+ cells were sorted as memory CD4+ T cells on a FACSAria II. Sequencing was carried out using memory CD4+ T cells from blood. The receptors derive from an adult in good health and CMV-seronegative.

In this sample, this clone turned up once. CDR3 amino acids: CASRAGTGPGARYGYTF. Written as DNA, the CDR3 is TGCGCCAGCAGGGCTGGGACAGGGCCCGGTGCACGCTATGGCTACACCTTC. This rearrangement joins TRBV5-1 to TRBJ1-2; 9 bases agree with TRBD1. Trimming at V came to 5 bases and at J to 4 bases, leaving 15 bases not matched to a gene. The CDR3 is 17 amino acids. The germline CDR1 and CDR2 sequences are SGHRS and YFSETQ.

CDR3 DNA sequence: TGTGCCAGCAGCTTAAATTCAGGGGGTGGCTACACCTTC. This translates into CASSLNSGGGYTF. J is TRBJ1-2 and V is TRBV7-9, with 7 bases fitting TRBD1. J was trimmed by 7 bases and V by 2 bases; bases with no gene match: 4. CDR3 length: 13 residues. Germline CDR1 is SEHNR and CDR2 is FQNEAQ (reference sequence).

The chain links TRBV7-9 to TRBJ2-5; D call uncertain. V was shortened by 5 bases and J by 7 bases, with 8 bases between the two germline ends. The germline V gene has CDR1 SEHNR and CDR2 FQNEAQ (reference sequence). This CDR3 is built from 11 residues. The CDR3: CASSPGWTQYF. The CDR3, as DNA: TGTGCCAGCAGCCCCGGGTGGACCCAGTACTTC.

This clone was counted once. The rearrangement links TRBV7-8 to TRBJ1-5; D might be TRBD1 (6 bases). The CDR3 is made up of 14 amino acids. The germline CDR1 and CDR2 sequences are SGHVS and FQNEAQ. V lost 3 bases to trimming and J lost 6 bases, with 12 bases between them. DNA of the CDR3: TGTGCCAGCAGCTTGGGGGGGCTCCGTCAGCCCCAGCATTTT. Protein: CASSLGGLRQPQHF.

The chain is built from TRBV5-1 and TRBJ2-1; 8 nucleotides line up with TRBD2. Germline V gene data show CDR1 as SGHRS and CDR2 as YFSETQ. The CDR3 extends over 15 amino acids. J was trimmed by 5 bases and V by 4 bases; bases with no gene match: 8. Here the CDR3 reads CASSQSSGTHNEQFF. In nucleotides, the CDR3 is TGCGCCAGCAGCCAGAGTAGCGGGACCCACAATGAGCAGTTCTTC.

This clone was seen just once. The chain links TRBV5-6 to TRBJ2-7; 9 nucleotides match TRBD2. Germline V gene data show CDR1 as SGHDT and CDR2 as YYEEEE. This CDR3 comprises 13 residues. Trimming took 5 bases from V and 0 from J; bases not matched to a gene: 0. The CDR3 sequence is CASRREGSYEQYF. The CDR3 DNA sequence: TGTGCCAGCAGGCGGGAGGGCTCCTACGAGCAGTACTTC.

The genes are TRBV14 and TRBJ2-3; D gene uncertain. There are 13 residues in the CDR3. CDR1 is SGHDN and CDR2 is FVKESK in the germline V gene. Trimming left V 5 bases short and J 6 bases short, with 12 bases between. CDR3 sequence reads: CASSGLSVDTQYF. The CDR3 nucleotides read TGTGCCAGCAGCGGTCTCTCTGTGGATACGCAGTATTTT.

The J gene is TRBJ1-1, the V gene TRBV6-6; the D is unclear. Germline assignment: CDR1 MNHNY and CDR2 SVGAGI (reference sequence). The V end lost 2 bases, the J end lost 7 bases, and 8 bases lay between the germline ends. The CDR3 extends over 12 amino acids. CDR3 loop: CASSYSGNEAFF. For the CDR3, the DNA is TGTGCCAGCAGTTACAGCGGGAATGAAGCTTTCTTT.

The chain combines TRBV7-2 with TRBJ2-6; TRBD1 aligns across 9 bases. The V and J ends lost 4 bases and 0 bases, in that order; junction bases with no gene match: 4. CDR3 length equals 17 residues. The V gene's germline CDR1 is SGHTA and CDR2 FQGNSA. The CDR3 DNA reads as TGTGCCAGCAGCTCCCCGGGACAGGGCTCTGGGGCCAACGTCCTGACTTTC. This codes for CASSSPGQGSGANVLTF.

The CDR3 DNA reads TGTGCCAGCAGTTTATCGACAGGGGGAAACAACAATGAGCAGTTCTTC. This sequence encodes CASSLSTGGNNNEQFF. The chain couples TRBV28 to TRBJ2-1; 9 positions match TRBD1. Unmatched junction bases numbered 6, after V lost 1 base and J lost 5 bases. The CDR3 consists of 16 residues. Germline CDR1 reads MDHEN; CDR2 reads SYDVKM.

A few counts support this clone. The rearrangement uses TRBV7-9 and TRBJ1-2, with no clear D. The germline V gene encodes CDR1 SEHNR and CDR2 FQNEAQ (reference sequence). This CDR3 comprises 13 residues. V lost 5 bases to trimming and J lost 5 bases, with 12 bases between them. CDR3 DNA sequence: TGTGCCAGCAGCGGCGGGAATTCATATGGCTACACCTTC. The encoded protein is CASSGGNSYGYTF.

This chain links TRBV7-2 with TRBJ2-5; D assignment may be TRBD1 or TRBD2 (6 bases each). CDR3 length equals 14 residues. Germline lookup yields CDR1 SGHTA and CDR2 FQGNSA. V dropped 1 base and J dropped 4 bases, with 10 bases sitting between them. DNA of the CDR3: TGTGCCAGCAGCTTAGGGGGGGCCGGAGAGACCCAGTACTTC. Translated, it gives CASSLGGAGETQYF.

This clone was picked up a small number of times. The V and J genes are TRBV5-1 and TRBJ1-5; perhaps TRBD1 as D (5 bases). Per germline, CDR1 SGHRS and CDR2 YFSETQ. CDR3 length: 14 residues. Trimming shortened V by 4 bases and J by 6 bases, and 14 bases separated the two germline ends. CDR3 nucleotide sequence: TGCGCCAGCAGCACGGGGGAAGTCGGTCAGCCCCAGCATTTT. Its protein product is CASSTGEVGQPQHF.

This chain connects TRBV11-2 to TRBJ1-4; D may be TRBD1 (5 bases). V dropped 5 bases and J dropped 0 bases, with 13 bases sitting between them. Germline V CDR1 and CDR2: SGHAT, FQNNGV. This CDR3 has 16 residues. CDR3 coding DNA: TGTGCCAGCAGCCCCAGGGCCACCGCAACTAATGAAAAACTGTTTTTT. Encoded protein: CASSPRATATNEKLFF.

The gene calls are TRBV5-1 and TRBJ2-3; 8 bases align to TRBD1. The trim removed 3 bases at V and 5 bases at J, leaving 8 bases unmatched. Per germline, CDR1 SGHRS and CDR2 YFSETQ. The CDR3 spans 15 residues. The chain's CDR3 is CASSSYGQGLDTQYF. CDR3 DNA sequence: TGCGCCAGCAGCTCCTATGGACAGGGCCTAGATACGCAGTATTTT.

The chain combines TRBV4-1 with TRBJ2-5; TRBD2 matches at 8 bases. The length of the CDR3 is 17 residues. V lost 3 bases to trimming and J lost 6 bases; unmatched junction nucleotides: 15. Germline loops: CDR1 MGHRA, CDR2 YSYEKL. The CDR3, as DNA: TGCGCCAGCAGCCAGGAAACTCCCGGGACTAGAGCCCAGACCCAGTACTTC. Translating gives CASSQETPGTRAQTQYF.

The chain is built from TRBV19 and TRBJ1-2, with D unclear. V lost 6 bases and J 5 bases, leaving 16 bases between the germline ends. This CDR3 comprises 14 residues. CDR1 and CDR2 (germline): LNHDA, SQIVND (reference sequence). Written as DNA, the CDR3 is TGTGCCAGTAGCAAGAACACTCTCCCGTATGGCTACACCTTC. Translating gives CASSKNTLPYGYTF.

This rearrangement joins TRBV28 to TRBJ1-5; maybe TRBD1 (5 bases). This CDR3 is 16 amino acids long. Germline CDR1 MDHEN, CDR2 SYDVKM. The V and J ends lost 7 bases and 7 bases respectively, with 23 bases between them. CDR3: CASTAGGELAGQPQHF. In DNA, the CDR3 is TGTGCCAGCACGGCGGGGGGAGAATTGGCTGGACAGCCCCAGCATTTT.

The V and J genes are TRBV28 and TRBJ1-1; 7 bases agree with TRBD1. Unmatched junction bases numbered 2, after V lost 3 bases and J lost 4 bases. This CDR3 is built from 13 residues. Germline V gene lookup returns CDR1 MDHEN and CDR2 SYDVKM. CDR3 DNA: TGTGCCAGCAGTTTGACAGGGCCCACTGAAGCTTTCTTT. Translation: CASSLTGPTEAFF. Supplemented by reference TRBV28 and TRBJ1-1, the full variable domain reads DVKVTQSSRYLVKRTGEKVFLECVQDMDHENMFWYRQDPGLGLRLIYFSYDVKMKEKGDIPEGYSVSREKKERFSLILESASTNQTSMYLCASSLTGPTEAFFGQGTRLTVV.

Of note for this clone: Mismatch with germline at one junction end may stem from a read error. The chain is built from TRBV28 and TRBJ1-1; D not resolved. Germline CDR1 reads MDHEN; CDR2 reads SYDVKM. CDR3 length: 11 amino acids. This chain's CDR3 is CASSSLTGAFF. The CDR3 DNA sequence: TGTGCCAGCAGTTCCCTTACTGGAGCTTTCTTT.

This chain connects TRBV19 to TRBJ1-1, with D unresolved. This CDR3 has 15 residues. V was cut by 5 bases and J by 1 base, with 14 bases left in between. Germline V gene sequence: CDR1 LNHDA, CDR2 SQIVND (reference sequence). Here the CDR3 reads CASSLSDGQNTEAFF. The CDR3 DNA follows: TGTGCCAGTAGTTTATCGGACGGTCAGAACACTGAAGCTTTCTTT. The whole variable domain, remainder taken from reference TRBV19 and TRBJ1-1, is DGGITQSPKYLFRKEGQNVTLSCEQNLNHDAMYWYRQDPGQGLRLIYYSQIVNDFQKGDIAEGYSVSREKKESFPLTVTSAQKNPTAFYLCASSLSDGQNTEAFFGQGTRLTVV.

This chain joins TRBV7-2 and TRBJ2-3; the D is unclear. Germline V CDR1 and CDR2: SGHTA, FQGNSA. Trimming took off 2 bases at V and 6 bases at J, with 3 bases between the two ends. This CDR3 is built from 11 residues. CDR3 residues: CASSLRDTQYF. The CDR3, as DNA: TGTGCCAGCAGCTTAAGGGATACGCAGTATTTT. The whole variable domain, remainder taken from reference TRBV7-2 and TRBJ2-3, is GAGVSQSPSNKVTEKGKDVELRCDPISGHTALYWYRQSLGQGLEFLIYFQGNSAPDKSGLPSDRFSAERTGGSVSTLTIQRTQQEDSAVYLCASSLRDTQYFGPGTRLTVL.

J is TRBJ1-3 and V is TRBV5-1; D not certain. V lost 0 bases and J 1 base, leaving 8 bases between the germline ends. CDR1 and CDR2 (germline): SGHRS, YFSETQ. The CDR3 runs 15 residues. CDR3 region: CASSLDGYSGNTIYF. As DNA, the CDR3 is TGCGCCAGCAGCTTGGACGGGTATTCTGGAAACACCATATATTTT.